The 29 T cell receptor beta chains below come from one sample, sequenced in a study of graft-versus-host responses after intestinal transplantation. These TCRs' antigens remain unknown. Data came from immunoSEQ multiplex PCR; TCRdb stores just in-frame clones and leaves some out. The table has roughly 130,000 clones, about 90% seen once; the top ten hold about 0.18%. Sequenced material: unstimulated CD4+ T cells sorted from spleen or lymph node cells, taken before intestinal transplant. The source of these receptors is a human donor who received an intestinal transplant.

V is TRBV15 and J is TRBJ1-4, with D unresolved. The CDR3 covers 11 residues. The V and J ends lost 0 bases and 13 bases respectively, with 6 bases between them. Per germline, CDR1 LNHNV and CDR2 YYDKDF (reference sequence). The CDR3 region has the DNA TGTGCCACCAGCAGAGATAAAGGACTGTTTTTT. It yields the protein CATSRDKGLFF.

The chain joins TRBV28 to TRBJ2-1; D is ambiguous. Per the germline V gene, CDR1 is MDHEN and CDR2 is SYDVKM. Trimming pared 3 bases from V and 2 bases from J, leaving 11 bases between. The CDR3 has 15 amino acids. CDR3 nucleotides: TGTGCCAGCAGTTTGGCTGGATTTACCTACAATGAGCAGTTCTTC. Translated: CASSLAGFTYNEQFF.

V and J are TRBV28 and TRBJ1-1; TRBD1 is a possible D gene (6 bases). V lost 2 bases and J lost 2, with 9 bases in between. Per germline, CDR1 MDHEN and CDR2 SYDVKM. The CDR3 has 14 amino acids. This chain's CDR3 is CASSLTGRNTEAFF. In DNA form, the CDR3 reads TGTGCCAGCAGTTTAACAGGGCGAAACACTGAAGCTTTCTTT.

Here the CDR3 DNA reads TGTGCCAGCTCACCAACAGGGGGAAGCACCGGGGAGCTGTTTTTT. Protein product: CASSPTGGSTGELFF. The V gene is TRBV18, the J gene TRBJ2-2; TRBD1 matches 8 bases. The CDR3 has 15 residues. V lost 2 bases and J lost 4; bases outside the gene matches: 3. Germline lookup yields CDR1 KGHSH and CDR2 LQKENI.

The CDR3 region has the DNA TGTGCCAGCAGTTGGGTTCTGAACACCGGGGAGCTGTTTTTT. It codes for CASSWVLNTGELFF. The rearrangement uses TRBV27 and TRBJ2-2, with D unclear. CDR1 and CDR2 from the germline V gene are MNHEY and SMNVEV (reference sequence). The V end was cut by 4 bases, the J end by 1 base, with 7 bases between. This CDR3 contains 14 residues.

The gene calls are TRBV30 and TRBJ1-2; no definite D call. Germline V gene data show CDR1 as GTSNPN and CDR2 as SVGIG (reference sequence). The CDR3 is made up of 11 amino acids. V lost 3 bases and J 5 bases, leaving 7 bases between the germline ends. This CDR3 reads CAWRRWYGYTF. The DNA of the CDR3 is TGTGCCTGGAGGCGGTGGTATGGCTACACCTTC.

The V and J genes are TRBV2 and TRBJ2-7, with D possibly being TRBD1 (6 bases). The CDR3 length is 12 residues. V was cut by 9 bases and J by 0 bases, with 9 bases left in between. The germline gives CDR1 SNHLY, CDR2 FYNNEI. The CDR3 is CASWTASYEQYF. CDR3 DNA sequence: TGTGCCAGTTGGACAGCCTCCTACGAGCAGTACTTC.

J is TRBJ2-1 and V is TRBV9; 7 bases match TRBD1. Losses at the gene ends were 5 bases for V and 7 bases for J; bases not matched to a gene: 9. The CDR3 contains 14 residues. Per the germline V gene, CDR1 is SGDLS and CDR2 is YYNGEE. The CDR3 is CASSVTGFGNEQFF. CDR3 coding DNA: TGTGCCAGCAGTGTGACAGGGTTTGGTAATGAGCAGTTCTTC.

This clone was counted once. The V gene is TRBV4-2, the J gene TRBJ1-1; 12 positions agree with TRBD1. The length of the CDR3 is 16 residues. CDR1 and CDR2 (germline): LGHNA, YNFKEQ. After removal of 4 bases from V and 3 bases from J, the junction contained 6 bases not matched to a gene. The CDR3 loop reads CASSPRDRGRDTEAFF. In DNA, the CDR3 is TGTGCCAGCAGCCCCCGGGACAGGGGGCGAGACACTGAAGCTTTCTTT.

This chain joins TRBV30 and TRBJ1-2, with D maybe TRBD1 (5 bases). The V end was cut by 3 bases, the J end by 4 bases, with 12 bases between. This CDR3 has 13 residues. The V gene's germline CDR1 is GTSNPN and CDR2 SVGIG (reference sequence). CDR3 amino acids: CAWRGDRSYGYTF. CDR3 bases: TGTGCCTGGAGGGGGGACCGGAGCTATGGCTACACCTTC.

The rearrangement links TRBV6-6 to TRBJ2-2; tentative D call: TRBD2 (5 bases). Germline V gene sequence: CDR1 MNHNY, CDR2 SVGAGI (reference sequence). CDR3 length: 15 amino acids. V was clipped by 0 bases and J by 0 bases, with 5 bases between them. CDR3 DNA sequence: TGTGCCAGCAGTTACTCGGAGGCGAACACCGGGGAGCTGTTTTTT. Translation: CASSYSEANTGELFF.

The chain is built from TRBV7-9 and TRBJ1-1; D unclear. V was clipped by 1 base and J by 1 base, with 4 bases between them. Germline CDR1 SEHNR, CDR2 FQNEAQ (reference sequence). The CDR3 has 13 amino acids. The CDR3 region is CASSLERNTEAFF. CDR3 nucleotide sequence: TGTGCCAGCAGCTTAGAAAGGAACACTGAAGCTTTCTTT. Based on the CDR3 plus reference TRBV7-9 and TRBJ1-1, the full variable domain is DTGVSQNPRHKITKRGQNVTFRCDPISEHNRLYWYRQTLGQGPEFLTYFQNEAQLEKSRLLSDRFSAERPKGSFSTLEIQRTEQGDSAMYLCASSLERNTEAFFGQGTRLTVV.

The rearrangement uses TRBV30 and TRBJ1-1, with D maybe TRBD1 (5 bases). Germline CDR1 reads GTSNPN; CDR2 reads SVGIG (reference sequence). The CDR3 runs 13 residues. V gave up 5 bases and J gave up 2 bases, with 12 bases separating them. CDR3 in amino acids: CAWAPGGNTEAFF. Written as DNA, the CDR3 is TGTGCCTGGGCACCCGGGGGAAACACTGAAGCTTTCTTT.

The rearrangement links TRBV7-2 to TRBJ1-6; TRBD1 aligns across 10 bases. The CDR3 contains 19 residues. In germline, CDR1 is SGHTA, CDR2 FQGNSA. The ends lost 5 bases at V and 4 bases at J; junction bases unmatched: 14. This chain's CDR3 is CASSTRQGAFDPYNSPLHF. As DNA, the CDR3 is TGTGCCAGCAGCACCCGACAGGGGGCATTTGACCCTTATAATTCACCCCTCCACTTT.

The genes are TRBV10-3 and TRBJ2-7; 9 nucleotides align to TRBD1. Germline assignment: CDR1 ENHRY and CDR2 SYGVKD. Unmatched junction bases numbered 9, after V lost 10 bases and J lost 5 bases. This CDR3 has 13 amino acids. The CDR3 loop reads CASTPGQGNEQYF. The CDR3 bases are TGTGCCAGTACCCCGGGACAGGGTAACGAGCAGTACTTC.

This rearrangement joins TRBV19 to TRBJ1-1; 7 bases match TRBD1. V lost 7 bases, J lost 1 base, and 9 bases stayed unmatched. The CDR3 has 15 amino acids. Per germline, CDR1 LNHDA and CDR2 SQIVND (reference sequence). CDR3 loop: CASTPGAGGNTEAFF. As DNA, the CDR3 is TGTGCCAGTACCCCCGGGGCAGGGGGGAACACTGAAGCTTTCTTT.

V and J are TRBV28 and TRBJ2-2, with 7 nucleotides matching TRBD1. The V gene's germline CDR1 is MDHEN and CDR2 SYDVKM. The CDR3 length is 14 residues. V lost 7 bases, J lost 5 bases, and 7 bases stayed unmatched. The CDR3 loop reads CASKEAGGTGELFF. CDR3 DNA: TGTGCCAGCAAGGAGGCAGGGGGTACCGGGGAGCTGTTTTTT.

This chain links TRBV14 with TRBJ1-1; D perhaps matches TRBD1 (6 bases). The length of the CDR3 is 15 residues. The V gene lost 3 bases and the J gene lost 8 bases, with 19 bases spanning the gap. CDR1 SGHDN and CDR2 FVKESK come from the germline V gene. The CDR3 reads CASSHIKGKGVEAFF. CDR3 in DNA: TGTGCCAGCAGCCATATTAAGGGTAAGGGGGTAGAAGCTTTCTTT.

V and J are TRBV25-1 and TRBJ1-5; no clear D. The CDR3 consists of 13 residues. Germline V gene data show CDR1 as MGHDK and CDR2 as SYGVNS. Trimming removed 3 bases at V and 4 bases at J, with 7 bases between. The CDR3 sequence: CASSDRENQPQHF. Here the CDR3 DNA reads TGTGCCAGCAGTGATAGGGAGAATCAGCCCCAGCATTTT.

The chain combines TRBV4-2 with TRBJ2-3; TRBD2 aligns across 10 bases. This CDR3 is built from 16 residues. The germline gives CDR1 LGHNA, CDR2 YNFKEQ. Trimming at V came to 1 base and at J to 2 bases, leaving 3 bases not matched to a gene. The DNA of the CDR3 is TGTGCCAGCAGCCAAGTAGCGGGAGGCTACACAGATACGCAGTATTTT. This translates into CASSQVAGGYTDTQYF.

This chain links TRBV7-9 with TRBJ1-2; no firm D call. The CDR3 is made up of 13 amino acids. V was cut by 5 bases and J by 8 bases, with 15 bases left in between. Per the germline V gene, CDR1 is SEHNR and CDR2 is FQNEAQ (reference sequence). The CDR3 sequence: CASSPRALSGYTF. The CDR3 DNA is TGTGCCAGCAGCCCCCGGGCGCTGTCGGGCTACACCTTC. The full variable domain, in which reference TRBV7-9 and TRBJ1-2 provide the parts outside the CDR3, is DTGVSQNPRHKITKRGQNVTFRCDPISEHNRLYWYRQTLGQGPEFLTYFQNEAQLEKSRLLSDRFSAERPKGSFSTLEIQRTEQGDSAMYLCASSPRALSGYTFGSGTRLTVV.

This clone was recorded once. V is TRBV30 and J is TRBJ2-7; 9 nucleotides align to TRBD1. Looked up from germline, CDR1 is GTSNPN and CDR2 is SVGIG (reference sequence). The ends lost 3 bases at V and 0 bases at J; junction bases unmatched: 6. The CDR3 extends over 15 amino acids. The CDR3, as DNA: TGTGCCTGGAGCCTAGGACAGGGGTTCTCCTACGAGCAGTACTTC. It yields the protein CAWSLGQGFSYEQYF.

The chain carries TRBV30 and TRBJ2-2; D remains ambiguous. Between the trimmed V and J ends, which lost 3 bases and 7 bases, there was a span of 15 bases. Germline CDR1 is GTSNPN and CDR2 is SVGIG (reference sequence). The CDR3 length is 14 residues. The DNA of the CDR3 is TGTGCCTGGAGATTCAATGCCCACGGCGGGGAGCTGTTTTTT. Translation: CAWRFNAHGGELFF.

This clone was seen once. J is TRBJ2-1 and V is TRBV7-3, with 10 positions matching TRBD2. The CDR3 has 16 amino acids. Trimming removed 5 bases from V and 8 bases from J; junction bases left unmatched: 12. Germline V gene lookup returns CDR1 SGHTA and CDR2 FQGTGA. Here the CDR3 reads CASSPGGSGRVYEQFF. The CDR3 DNA is TGTGCCAGCAGCCCCGGGGGGAGCGGGAGGGTATATGAGCAGTTCTTC.

This clone came up once. The chain employs TRBV28 and TRBJ1-3, with D maybe TRBD1 (5 bases). Germline CDR1 MDHEN, CDR2 SYDVKM. CDR3 length: 15 residues. V lost 7 bases to trimming and J lost 4 bases, with 17 bases between them. DNA of the CDR3: TGTGCCAGCATAGGCGATCAGGGAGGAGGAAACACCATATATTTT. It codes for CASIGDQGGGNTIYF. Complete variable domain (other parts from reference TRBV28 and TRBJ1-3): DVKVTQSSRYLVKRTGEKVFLECVQDMDHENMFWYRQDPGLGLRLIYFSYDVKMKEKGDIPEGYSVSREKKERFSLILESASTNQTSMYLCASIGDQGGGNTIYFGEGSWLTVV.

The genes are TRBV7-7 and TRBJ2-1; D may be TRBD1 (6 bases). The CDR3 spans 14 residues. The V end was cut by 2 bases, the J end by 5 bases, with 10 bases between. Germline V lookup: CDR1 SSHAT, CDR2 FNYEAQ (reference sequence). The CDR3 spells CASSLSGADNEQFF. The DNA for the CDR3 is TGTGCCAGCAGCTTATCAGGGGCCGACAATGAGCAGTTCTTC.

This chain links TRBV6-5 with TRBJ1-3; D remains unclear. The CDR3 length is 13 residues. In germline, CDR1 is MNHEY, CDR2 SVGAGI. V dropped 8 bases and J dropped 0 bases, with 8 bases sitting between them. The CDR3, as DNA: TGTGCCAGCGTGGAGAGCTCTGGAAACACCATATATTTT. Its translation is CASVESSGNTIYF.

The CDR3 sequence: CASSLRGDEAFF. The DNA of the CDR3 is TGCGCCAGCAGCTTGAGAGGGGATGAAGCTTTCTTT. J is TRBJ1-1 and V is TRBV5-1; possibly TRBD1 for D (5 bases). The CDR3 is made up of 12 amino acids. The germline V gene encodes CDR1 SGHRS and CDR2 YFSETQ. V lost 1 base, J lost 7 bases, and 8 bases lay in between.

The chain uses TRBV5-1 and TRBJ2-1; D possibly corresponds to TRBD2 (6 bases). The germline gives CDR1 SGHRS, CDR2 YFSETQ. CDR3 length: 15 residues. The ends were cut back, 2 bases at V and 4 bases at J, with 13 bases in the middle. DNA for the CDR3: TGCGCCAGCAGCTTCCGGGACTCTATATACAATGAGCAGTTCTTC. Translated: CASSFRDSIYNEQFF.